A selection of T cell receptor beta chains follows, all from one sample in a study of T cell responses to AZD1222 COVID-19 vaccine. Data came from immunoSEQ multiplex PCR; TCRdb stores just in-frame clones and leaves some out. Of more than 90,000 clones in the sample, more than 70% were seen once. The sequencing here drew on peripheral blood, taken on day 0 of AZD1222 vaccination. These receptors were taken from an adult in good health. The CDR3 runs from the conserved cysteine through the conserved F or W. Each record gives: V gene, D gene, clone size, J gene, CDR3 protein, CDR3 DNA. D genes are given only for firm matches. Clone size is given for some rows only: seen once, a few or many times, or a class if the clone is expanded.

TRBV4-3,TRBD2,once,TRBJ2-1,CASSHAGDPDNEQFF,TGCGCCAGCAGCCACGCGGGAGATCCAGACAATGAGCAGTTCTTC
TRBV28,.,once,TRBJ2-7,CASSSIHRAWSFLEQYF,TGTGCCAGCAGTTCCATCCACAGGGCTTGGAGTTTCCTCGAGCAGTACTTC
TRBV4-3,.,many,TRBJ2-1,CASSHDGSAFSYNEQFF,TGCGCCAGCAGCCACGATGGCAGCGCATTCTCCTACAATGAGCAGTTCTTC
TRBV30,TRBD2,.,TRBJ2-7,CAWSVPAGASSYEQYF,TGTGCCTGGAGTGTACCAGCGGGAGCAAGCTCCTACGAGCAGTACTTC
TRBV4-2,TRBD1,.,TRBJ2-7,CASSQLAVETGGFYEQYF,TGTGCCAGCAGCCAGTTAGCGGTAGAGACAGGGGGCTTCTACGAGCAGTACTTC
TRBV7-2,.,.,TRBJ1-2,CASSVDRSYGYTF,TGTGCCAGCAGCGTCGACAGGAGCTATGGCTACACCTTC
TRBV27,TRBD2,.,TRBJ2-5,CASTGLAGETQYF,TGTGCCAGCACCGGACTAGCGGGGGAGACCCAGTACTTC
TRBV19,.,.,TRBJ1-3,CASKSSGNTIYF,TGTGCCAGTAAGTCCTCTGGAAACACCATATATTTT
TRBV7-2,.,.,TRBJ1-1,CASSLKTRTNTEAFF,TGTGCCAGCAGCTTGAAGACAAGAACGAACACTGAAGCTTTCTTT
TRBV6-5,.,.,TRBJ2-7,CASGGGGARHEQYF,TGTGCCAGCGGGGGTGGAGGGGCGAGACACGAGCAGTACTTC
TRBV19,.,few,TRBJ1-1,CASSILADMNTEAFF,TGTGCCAGTAGTATCCTGGCGGACATGAACACTGAAGCTTTCTTT
TRBV30,.,.,TRBJ2-5,CAWSVLSRDQETQYF,TGTGCCTGGAGTGTACTAAGCAGGGACCAAGAGACCCAGTACTTC
TRBV5-1,.,.,TRBJ1-2,CASSLGQMNYGYTF,TGCGCCAGCAGCTTAGGACAGATGAACTATGGCTACACCTTC
TRBV19,.,.,TRBJ1-6,CASNRVFGSPLHF,TGTGCCAGTAATCGAGTTTTTGGGTCACCCCTCCACTTT
TRBV9,TRBD1,.,TRBJ2-1,CASSITGTGYGRTAAEQFF,TGTGCCAGCAGCATCACAGGGACAGGGTACGGGAGGACCGCGGCTGAGCAGTTCTTC
TRBV5-1,TRBD1,.,TRBJ2-7,CASSPTQGAFYEQYF,TGCGCCAGCAGCCCAACGCAGGGGGCCTTCTACGAGCAGTACTTC
TRBV13,TRBD2,once,TRBJ2-1,CASSLPRGLAVSIEQFF,TGTGCCAGCAGCTTACCGAGAGGACTAGCGGTTTCAATTGAGCAGTTCTTC
TRBV7-8,TRBD2,few,TRBJ2-2,CASSRGRANTGELFF,TGTGCCAGCAGCCGAGGGAGGGCGAACACCGGGGAGCTGTTTTTT
TRBV28,TRBD1,.,TRBJ1-5,CASSPGTGVSNQPQHF,TGTGCCAGCAGTCCAGGGACAGGGGTTAGCAATCAGCCCCAGCATTTT
TRBV27,.,.,TRBJ1-3,CASRPRRGSGNTIYF,TGTGCCAGCAGACCAAGGCGGGGTTCTGGAAACACCATATATTTT
TRBV19,.,.,TRBJ2-3,CASSYSKGVTDTQYF,TGTGCCAGTAGCTATTCCAAGGGGGTCACAGATACGCAGTATTTT
TRBV6-5,.,.,TRBJ1-6,CASRVQENLSPLHF,TGTGCCAGCAGGGTTCAGGAAAACCTTTCACCCCTCCACTTT
TRBV13,TRBD2,.,TRBJ2-3,CASTPGTSGSDTQYF,TGTGCCAGCACCCCCGGGACTAGCGGATCAGATACGCAGTATTTT
TRBV4-1,.,once,TRBJ1-2,CASSLDEQAGYYGYTF,TGCGCCAGCAGCCTTGATGAACAGGCGGGGTACTATGGCTACACCTTC
TRBV24-1,.,.,TRBJ2-3,CATSRQGTDTQYF,TGTGCCACCAGCCGACAGGGCACAGATACGCAGTATTTT
TRBV5-1,.,once,TRBJ1-2,CASSSGPSNYGYTF,TGCGCCAGCAGCTCGGGCCCTTCTAACTATGGCTACACCTTC
TRBV25-1,TRBD1,.,TRBJ1-1,CASSDSGTGKAEAFF,TGTGCCAGCAGTGATTCCGGGACAGGGAAAGCTGAAGCTTTCTTT
TRBV9,.,.,TRBJ1-1,CASSLTVNTEAFF,TGTGCCAGCAGCCTAACAGTCAACACTGAAGCTTTCTTT